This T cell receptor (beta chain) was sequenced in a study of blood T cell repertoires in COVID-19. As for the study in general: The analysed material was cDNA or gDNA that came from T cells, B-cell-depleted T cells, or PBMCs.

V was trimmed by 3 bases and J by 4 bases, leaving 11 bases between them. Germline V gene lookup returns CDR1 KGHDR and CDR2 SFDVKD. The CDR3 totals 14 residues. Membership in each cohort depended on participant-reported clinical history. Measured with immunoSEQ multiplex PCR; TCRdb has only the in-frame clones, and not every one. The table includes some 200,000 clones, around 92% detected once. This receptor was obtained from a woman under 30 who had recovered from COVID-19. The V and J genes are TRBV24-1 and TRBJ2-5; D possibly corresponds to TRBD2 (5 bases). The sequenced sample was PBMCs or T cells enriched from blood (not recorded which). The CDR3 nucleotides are TGTGCCACCAGTGATAGCCGGGAATTAGAGACCCAGTACTTC. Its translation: CATSDSRELETQYF.